This TCR beta chain came from a study of blood T cells in healthy people across ages. The table lists this clonotype with a few counts. The antigen is not known. Each donor's blood draw was around 9.1 milliliters of peripheral blood. Findings of the study overall: Investigators viewed diversity estimates from one million T cells as underestimates, the study reported. Researchers report that TCR beta diversity correlated strongly with naive T cell percentage.

In germline, CDR1 is MDHEN, CDR2 SYDVKM. The CDR3 is made up of 13 amino acids. V was shortened by 10 bases and J by 0 bases, with 9 bases between the two germline ends. Combining a sample-barcoded 5' primer with a J-beta primer mix, a second PCR ran for roughly 6 to 12 cycles. TCRdb ran MiXCR on the 5' RACE reads and lists one entry per CDR3 protein. The sample includes about 780,000 distinct CDR3 sequences, 35% to 50% of them seen just once. This sequence was found in a man older than 75 in good health. Input material: blood. The J gene is TRBJ1-4, the V gene TRBV28; D is unresolved. CDR3 DNA: TGTGCCACCCCAAGTGCAACTAATGAAAAACTGTTTTTT. Encoded protein: CATPSATNEKLFF.